Each of the 7 T cell receptor beta chains below was sequenced from the same sample in a study of technical replicates of blood from a few donors. This table comes from immunoSEQ multiplex PCR, and its TCRdb copy is limited to in-frame clones, with some not included. The data show roughly 76,000 clones, 91% seen once. The material sequenced was T cells isolated from PBMCs. The origin of the receptors is a human donor in good health. Some clones in this sample may be carry-over from other donors' samples.

The chain carries TRBV11-3 and TRBJ2-2, with TRBD2 identical over 7 bases. Germline CDR1 is SGHNT and CDR2 is YENEEA. V gave up 5 bases and J gave up 6 bases; unmatched junction bases: 6. The CDR3 runs 14 residues. The DNA of the CDR3 is TGTGCCAGCAGCCCCAGGACTAGGGCCGGGGAGCTGTTTTTT. Translation: CASSPRTRAGELFF.

The chain links TRBV28 to TRBJ2-7, with 13 bases aligning to TRBD2. Germline V lookup: CDR1 MDHEN, CDR2 SYDVKM. The CDR3 extends over 17 amino acids. The J segment lost 1 base and the V segment lost 4 bases, leaving 7 bases of the junction unmatched. The CDR3 loop reads CASSSPGLAGRSYEQYF. For the CDR3, the DNA is TGTGCCAGCAGTTCCCCGGGACTAGCGGGACGGTCCTACGAGCAGTACTTC.

The chain recombines TRBV12-2 with TRBJ2-3; the D segment call TRBD1 is taken from the table without a DNA check. TRBV12-2 is recorded as a pseudogene. This CDR3 comprises 19 residues. The CDR3 nucleotides read TGTGCAAGTCGCTTAGCGGGACAGCCCGACGCGGGATTATTTGATACGCAGTATTTT. As protein: CASRLAGQPDAGLFDTQYF.

V and J are TRBV6-6 and TRBJ1-5; 8 positions match TRBD1. CDR1 is MNHNY and CDR2 is SVGAGI in the germline V gene (reference sequence). The trim removed 4 bases at V and 7 bases at J, leaving 6 bases unmatched. The CDR3 contains 14 residues. The chain's CDR3 is CASSWTGIGQPQHF. CDR3 in DNA: TGTGCCAGCAGTTGGACAGGGATCGGGCAGCCCCAGCATTTT.

The rearrangement links TRBV6-5 to TRBJ1-1; D remains ambiguous. The germline CDR1 and CDR2 sequences are MNHEY and SVGAGI. CDR3 length equals 10 residues. V lost 7 bases to trimming and J lost 7 bases, with 7 bases between them. CDR3 region: CASIGVEAFF. CDR3 bases: TGTGCCAGCATCGGGGTTGAAGCTTTCTTT.

The chain carries TRBV9 and TRBJ1-1; D gene unclear. The germline V gene encodes CDR1 SGDLS and CDR2 YYNGEE. V was cut by 0 bases and J by 1 base, with 10 bases left in between. This CDR3 has 15 residues. CDR3: CASSVGPPGNTEAFF. The CDR3 DNA follows: TGTGCCAGCAGCGTAGGGCCCCCTGGGAACACTGAAGCTTTCTTT.

This chain links TRBV28 with TRBJ2-3, with TRBD2 identical over 11 bases. This CDR3 is built from 17 residues. Losses at the gene ends were 6 bases for V and 1 base for J; bases not matched to a gene: 9. Germline-derived CDR1 and CDR2 are MDHEN and SYDVKM. CDR3 DNA: TGTGCCAGCAGGTCCTCCCTAGCGGGAGGCGGCACAGATACGCAGTATTTT. Amino acids: CASRSSLAGGGTDTQYF.